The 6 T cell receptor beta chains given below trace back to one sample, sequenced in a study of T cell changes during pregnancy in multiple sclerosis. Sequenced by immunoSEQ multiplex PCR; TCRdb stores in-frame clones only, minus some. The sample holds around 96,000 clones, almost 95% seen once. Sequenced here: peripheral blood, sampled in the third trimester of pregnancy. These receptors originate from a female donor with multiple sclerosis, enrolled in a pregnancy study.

The DNA for the CDR3 is TGTGCCAGTAGTATTGGGGGGTTCACTGAAGCTTTCTTT. Residues: CASSIGGFTEAFF. The chain joins TRBV19 to TRBJ1-1, with D possibly being TRBD1 (5 bases). Per germline, CDR1 LNHDA and CDR2 SQIVND (reference sequence). Trimming pared 3 bases from V and 4 bases from J, leaving 9 bases between. The CDR3 contains 13 residues.

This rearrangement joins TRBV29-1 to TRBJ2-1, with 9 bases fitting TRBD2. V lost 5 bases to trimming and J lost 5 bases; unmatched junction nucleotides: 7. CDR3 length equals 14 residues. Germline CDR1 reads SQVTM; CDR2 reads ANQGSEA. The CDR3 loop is CSVRSSGRNNEQFF. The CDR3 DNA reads TGCAGCGTTCGATCGAGCGGGAGGAACAATGAGCAGTTCTTC.

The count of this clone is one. The CDR3 is CASSQVWSLAEQFF. The CDR3 region has the DNA TGCGCCAGCAGCCAAGTGTGGTCACTAGCGGAGCAGTTCTTC. The chain uses TRBV4-1 and TRBJ2-1, with TRBD2 matching 7 bases. V was pared by 1 base and J by 10 bases, with 7 bases of the junction left unmatched. Germline V gives CDR1 MGHRA, CDR2 YSYEKL. This CDR3 is 14 amino acids long.

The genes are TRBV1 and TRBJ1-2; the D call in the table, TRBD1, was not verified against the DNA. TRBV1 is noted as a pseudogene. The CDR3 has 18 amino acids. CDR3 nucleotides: TGCACCAGCAGCCCTAGCTCCAACGAGGACAGGGCTGTCTATGGCTACACCTTC. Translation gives CTSSPSSNEDRAVYGYTF.

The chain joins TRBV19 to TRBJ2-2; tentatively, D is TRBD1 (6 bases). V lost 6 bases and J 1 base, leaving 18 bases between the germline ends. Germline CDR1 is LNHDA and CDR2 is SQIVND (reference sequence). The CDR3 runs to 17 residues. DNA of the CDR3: TGTGCCAGTAGGGACGACAGGCCAGCAATGAACACCGGGGAGCTGTTTTTT. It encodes CASRDDRPAMNTGELFF.

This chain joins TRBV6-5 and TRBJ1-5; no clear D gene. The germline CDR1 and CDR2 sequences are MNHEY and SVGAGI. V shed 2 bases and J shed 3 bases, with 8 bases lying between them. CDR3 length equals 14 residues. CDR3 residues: CASSYGGNNQPQHF. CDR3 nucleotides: TGTGCCAGCAGTTACGGAGGAAACAATCAGCCCCAGCATTTT.